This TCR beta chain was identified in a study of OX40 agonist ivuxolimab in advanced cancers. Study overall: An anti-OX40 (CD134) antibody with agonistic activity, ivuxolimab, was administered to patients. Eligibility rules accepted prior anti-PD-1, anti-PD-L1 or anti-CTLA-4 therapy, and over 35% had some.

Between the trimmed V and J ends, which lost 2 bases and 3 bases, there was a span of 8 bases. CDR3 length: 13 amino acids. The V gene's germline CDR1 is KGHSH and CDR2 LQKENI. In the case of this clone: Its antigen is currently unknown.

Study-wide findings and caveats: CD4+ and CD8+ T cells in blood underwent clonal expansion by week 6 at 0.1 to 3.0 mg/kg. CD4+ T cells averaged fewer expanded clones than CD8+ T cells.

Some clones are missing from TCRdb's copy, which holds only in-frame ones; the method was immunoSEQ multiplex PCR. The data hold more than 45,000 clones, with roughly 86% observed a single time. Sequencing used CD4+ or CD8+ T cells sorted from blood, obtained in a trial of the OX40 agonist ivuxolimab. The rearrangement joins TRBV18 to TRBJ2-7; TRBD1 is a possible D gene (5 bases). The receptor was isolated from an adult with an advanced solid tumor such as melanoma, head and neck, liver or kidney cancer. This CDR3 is CASSPGQFYEQYF. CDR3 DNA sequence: TGTGCCAGCTCACCAGGACAATTCTACGAGCAGTACTTC. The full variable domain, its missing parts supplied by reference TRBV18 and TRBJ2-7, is NAGVMQNPRHLVRRRGQEARLRCSPMKGHSHVYWYRQLPEEGLKFMVYLQKENIIDESGMPKERFSAEFPKEGPSILRIQQVVRGDSAAYFCASSPGQFYEQYFGPGTRLTVT.